This T cell receptor (beta chain) was documented in a study of molecular identifiers for immune sequencing clone quantification. In this sample, this clonotype turned up many times. The antigen remains unidentified. Overall study findings and caveats: Jurkat TCR RNA spiked in from one cell reportedly remained identifiable amid about a million naive cells.

Making the bulk TCR libraries relied on previously described methods and listed TCR primers. TCRdb itself ran the PCR reads through MiXCR, one entry per CDR3 protein. The data show about 640,000 distinct CDR3 sequences, about 20% seen once. Sequenced: naive CD8+ T cells from blood, with Jurkat cell RNA spiked in. Subset of the sample: FACS-sorted CD8+CD4-CCR7+CD45RA+ naive T cells. The source is a human donor in good health. Some libraries in this study had Jurkat cell RNA spiked in.

The DNA for the CDR3 is TGCGCCAGCAGCCAAGATAACAGGGGCGACCCCTACGAGCAGTACTTC. This encodes CASSQDNRGDPYEQYF. J is TRBJ2-7 and V is TRBV4-1; 7 positions match TRBD1. Germline assignment: CDR1 MGHRA and CDR2 YSYEKL. J lost 2 bases, V lost 0 bases, and 7 bases had no gene match. The CDR3 consists of 16 residues.